This T cell receptor (beta chain) originates from a study of cytomegalovirus exposure and HLA in healthy donors. Study-level results: In a later analysis, V- and J-gene trimming of beta chains associated with a DCLRE1C missense variant, replicated independently.

Both 60 Vbeta primers and 13 Jbeta primers went into the PCR. The repertoire was sequenced with immunoSEQ multiplex PCR; TCRdb's copy has only in-frame clones and lacks some. Of approximately 150,000 clones in the sample, approximately 80% were seen once. This clone showed up just once. Antigen specificity is unknown. What was sequenced was PBMCs. The clonotype originates from a man between 50 and 59 years old in good health and CMV-seropositive.

The CDR3 is CASSLPASGGGTQQFF. CDR3 DNA sequence: TGTGCCAGCAGTTTACCCGCCAGCGGCGGGGGTACTCAGCAGTTCTTC. The chain has TRBV28 and TRBJ2-1; 7 bases align to TRBD2. The CDR3 spans 16 residues. After removal of 2 bases from V and 11 bases from J, the junction contained 15 bases not matched to a gene. Germline lookup yields CDR1 MDHEN and CDR2 SYDVKM.